This T cell receptor beta chain is drawn from a study of T cells in Graves' hyperthyroidism and ophthalmopathy. This clonotype was seen ten or more times. Its antigen is unidentified. The V and J ends lost 4 bases and 7 bases respectively, with 7 bases between them. The CDR3 spans 11 residues. Study-level findings and limits: The model anticipated ophthalmopathy a median approximately 6.5 months pre-onset.

Researchers amplified the TCR beta CDR3 regions from RNA transcripts. The HTBI set primed first-round TCR CDR3 RT-PCR. One entry per CDR3 protein, called by TCRdb with MiXCR from the multiplex PCR reads. Among under 300,000 distinct CDR3 sequences listed, less than 30% were seen once. The chain has TRBV12-3 or TRBV12-4 and TRBJ1-1, with no clear D. Sequencing was done on a sample of blood. This receptor was taken from a man between 35 and 55 years old with Graves' hyperthyroidism that later progressed to Graves' ophthalmopathy. The CDR3 bases are TGTGCCAGCAGTTCCGCCATTGAAGCTTTCTTT. Protein: CASSSAIEAFF.